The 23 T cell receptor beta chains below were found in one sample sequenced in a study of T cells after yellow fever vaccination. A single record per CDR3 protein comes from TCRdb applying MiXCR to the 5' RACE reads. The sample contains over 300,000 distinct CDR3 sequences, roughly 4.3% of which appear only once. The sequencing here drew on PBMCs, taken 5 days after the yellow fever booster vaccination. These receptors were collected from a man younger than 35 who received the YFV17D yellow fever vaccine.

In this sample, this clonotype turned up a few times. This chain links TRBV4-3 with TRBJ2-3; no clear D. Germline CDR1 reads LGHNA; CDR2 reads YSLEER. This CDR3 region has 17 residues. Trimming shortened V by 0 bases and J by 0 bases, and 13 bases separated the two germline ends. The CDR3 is CASSQELDPLSTDTQYF. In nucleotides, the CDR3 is TGCGCCAGCAGCCAAGAGTTAGATCCACTTAGCACAGATACGCAGTATTTT.

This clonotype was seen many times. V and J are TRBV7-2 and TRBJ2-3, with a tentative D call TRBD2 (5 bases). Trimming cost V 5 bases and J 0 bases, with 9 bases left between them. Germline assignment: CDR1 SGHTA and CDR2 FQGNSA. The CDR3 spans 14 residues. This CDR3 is CASSPGYSTDTQYF. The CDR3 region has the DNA TGTGCCAGCAGCCCGGGATATAGCACAGATACGCAGTATTTT.

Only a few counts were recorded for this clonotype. CDR3 nucleotide sequence: TGCGCCAGCAGCCAAGGAGGGACAGTCGGTACGCAGTATTTT. Translated, it gives CASSQGGTVGTQYF. The chain employs TRBV4-1 and TRBJ2-3; 7 bases match TRBD1. With 1 base clipped from V and 8 bases from J, the junction kept 6 bases outside the gene matches. Germline CDR1 and CDR2: MGHRA and YSYEKL. This CDR3 comprises 14 residues.

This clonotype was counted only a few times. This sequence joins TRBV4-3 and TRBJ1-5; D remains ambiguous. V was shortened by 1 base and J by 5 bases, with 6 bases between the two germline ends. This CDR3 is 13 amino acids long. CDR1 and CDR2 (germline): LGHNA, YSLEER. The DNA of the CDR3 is TGCGCCAGCAGCCAAGTCTGGGATCAGCCCCAGCATTTT. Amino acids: CASSQVWDQPQHF.

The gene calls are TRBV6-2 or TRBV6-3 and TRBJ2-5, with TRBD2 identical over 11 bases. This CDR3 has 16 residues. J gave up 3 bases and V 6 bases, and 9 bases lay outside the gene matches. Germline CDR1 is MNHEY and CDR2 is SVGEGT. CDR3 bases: TGTGCCAGCAGCACCTATAGCGGGGGGGACAAAGAGACCCAGTACTTC. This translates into CASSTYSGGDKETQYF.

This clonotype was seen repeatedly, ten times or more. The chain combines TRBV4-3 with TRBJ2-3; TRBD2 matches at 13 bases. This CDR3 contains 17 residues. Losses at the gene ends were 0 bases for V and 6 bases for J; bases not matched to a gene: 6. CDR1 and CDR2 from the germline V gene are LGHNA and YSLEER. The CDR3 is CASSQDQTSGGPDTQYF. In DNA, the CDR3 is TGCGCCAGCAGCCAAGATCAGACTAGCGGGGGGCCGGATACGCAGTATTTT.

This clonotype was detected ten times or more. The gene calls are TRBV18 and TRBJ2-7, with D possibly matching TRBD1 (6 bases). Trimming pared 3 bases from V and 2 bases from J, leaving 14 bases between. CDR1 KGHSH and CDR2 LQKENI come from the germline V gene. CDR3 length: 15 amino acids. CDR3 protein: CASSPDSANTYEQYF. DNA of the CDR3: TGTGCCAGCTCACCGGACAGTGCTAATACCTACGAGCAGTACTTC. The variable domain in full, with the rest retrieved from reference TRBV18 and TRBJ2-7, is NAGVMQNPRHLVRRRGQEARLRCSPMKGHSHVYWYRQLPEEGLKFMVYLQKENIIDESGMPKERFSAEFPKEGPSILRIQQVVRGDSAAYFCASSPDSANTYEQYFGPGTRLTVT.

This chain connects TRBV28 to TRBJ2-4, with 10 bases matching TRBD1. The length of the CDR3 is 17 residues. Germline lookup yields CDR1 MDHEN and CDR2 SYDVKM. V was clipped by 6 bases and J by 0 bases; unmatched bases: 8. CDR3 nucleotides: TGTGCCAGCAGCCGTCGGACAGGGGGGGTAGCCAAAAACATTCAGTACTTC. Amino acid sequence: CASSRRTGGVAKNIQYF.

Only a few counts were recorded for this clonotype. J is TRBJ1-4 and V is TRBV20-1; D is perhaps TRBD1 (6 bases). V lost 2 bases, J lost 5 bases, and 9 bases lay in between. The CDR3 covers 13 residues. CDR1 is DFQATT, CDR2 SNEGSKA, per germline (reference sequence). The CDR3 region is CSARKDRNEKLFF. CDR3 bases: TGCAGTGCTAGAAAGGACAGAAATGAAAAACTGTTTTTT.

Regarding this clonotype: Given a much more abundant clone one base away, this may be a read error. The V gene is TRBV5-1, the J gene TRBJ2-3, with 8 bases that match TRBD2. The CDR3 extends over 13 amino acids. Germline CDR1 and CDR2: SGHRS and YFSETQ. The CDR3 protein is CASRTGGEDTRYF. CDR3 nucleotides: TGCGCCAGCAGGACCGGGGGGGAAGATACGCGGTATTTT.

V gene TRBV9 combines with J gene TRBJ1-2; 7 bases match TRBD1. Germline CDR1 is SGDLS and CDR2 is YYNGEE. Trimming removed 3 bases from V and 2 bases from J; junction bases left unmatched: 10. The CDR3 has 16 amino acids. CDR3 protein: CASSGAGTAYNYGYTF. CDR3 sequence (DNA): TGTGCCAGCAGCGGGGCGGGGACAGCCTACAACTATGGCTACACCTTC.

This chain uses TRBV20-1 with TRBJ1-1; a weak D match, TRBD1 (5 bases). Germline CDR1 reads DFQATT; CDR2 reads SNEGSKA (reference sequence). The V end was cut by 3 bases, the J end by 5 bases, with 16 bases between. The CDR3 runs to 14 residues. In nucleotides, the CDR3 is TGCAGTGCTAGGGTACTGGGACTGACGACTGAAGCTTTCTTT. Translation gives CSARVLGLTTEAFF.

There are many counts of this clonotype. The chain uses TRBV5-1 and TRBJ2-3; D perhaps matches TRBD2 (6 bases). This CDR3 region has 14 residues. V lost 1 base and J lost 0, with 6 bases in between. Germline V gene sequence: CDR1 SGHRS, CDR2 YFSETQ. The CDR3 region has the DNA TGCGCCAGCAGCTTGCGGGGGAGCACAGATACGCAGTATTTT. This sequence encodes CASSLRGSTDTQYF. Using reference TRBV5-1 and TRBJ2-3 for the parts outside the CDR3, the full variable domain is KAGVTQTPRYLIKTRGQQVTLSCSPISGHRSVSWYQQTPGQGLQFLFEYFSETQRNKGNFPGRFSGRQFSNSRSEMNVSTLELGDSALYLCASSLRGSTDTQYFGPGTRLTVL.

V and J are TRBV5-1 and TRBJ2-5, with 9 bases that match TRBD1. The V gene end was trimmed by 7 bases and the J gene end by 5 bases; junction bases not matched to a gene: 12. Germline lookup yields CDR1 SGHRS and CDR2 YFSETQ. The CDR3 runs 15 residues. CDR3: CASGTGTANFETQYF. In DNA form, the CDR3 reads TGCGCCAGCGGGACAGGGACAGCCAATTTCGAGACCCAGTACTTC.

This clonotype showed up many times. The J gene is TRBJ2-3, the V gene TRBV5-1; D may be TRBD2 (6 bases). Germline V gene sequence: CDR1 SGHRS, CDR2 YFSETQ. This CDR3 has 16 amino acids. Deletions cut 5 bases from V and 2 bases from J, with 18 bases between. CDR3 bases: TGCGCCAGCAGGTTGTTAGCGGACCAATTCACAGATACGCAGTATTTT. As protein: CASRLLADQFTDTQYF.

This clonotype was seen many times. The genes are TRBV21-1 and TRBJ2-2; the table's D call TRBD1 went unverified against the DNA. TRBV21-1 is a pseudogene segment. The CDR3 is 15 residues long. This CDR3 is CAKGQGERRTGELFF. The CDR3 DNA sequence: TGTGCCAAGGGACAGGGGGAGCGCCGAACCGGGGAGCTGTTTTTT.

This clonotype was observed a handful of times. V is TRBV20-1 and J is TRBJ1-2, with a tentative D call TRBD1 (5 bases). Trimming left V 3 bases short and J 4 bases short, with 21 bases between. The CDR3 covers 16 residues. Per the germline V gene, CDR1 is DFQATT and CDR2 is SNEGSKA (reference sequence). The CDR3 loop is CSASSRTPMEVYGYTF. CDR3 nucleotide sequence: TGCAGTGCTAGTTCGAGGACACCAATGGAGGTCTATGGCTACACCTTC.

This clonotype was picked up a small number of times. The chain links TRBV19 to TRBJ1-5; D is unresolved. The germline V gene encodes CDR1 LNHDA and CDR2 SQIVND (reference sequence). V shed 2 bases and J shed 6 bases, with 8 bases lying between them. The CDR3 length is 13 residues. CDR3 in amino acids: CASSIMRSQPQHF. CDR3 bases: TGTGCCAGTAGTATAATGAGATCTCAGCCCCAGCATTTT.

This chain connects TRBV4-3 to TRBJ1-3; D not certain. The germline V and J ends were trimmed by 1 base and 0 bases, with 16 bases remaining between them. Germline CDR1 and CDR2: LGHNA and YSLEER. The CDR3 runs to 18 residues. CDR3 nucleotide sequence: TGCGCCAGCAGCCAAGTTCTTTTCGGGCAAAGCTCTGGAAACACCATATATTTT. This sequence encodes CASSQVLFGQSSGNTIYF.

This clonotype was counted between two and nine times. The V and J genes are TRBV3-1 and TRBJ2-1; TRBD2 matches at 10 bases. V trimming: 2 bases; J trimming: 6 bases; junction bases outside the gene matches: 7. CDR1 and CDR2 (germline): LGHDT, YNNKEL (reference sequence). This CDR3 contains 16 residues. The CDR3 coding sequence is TGTGCCAGCAGCCAAATAGCGGGGGGTGCACTCAATGAGCAGTTCTTC. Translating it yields CASSQIAGGALNEQFF.

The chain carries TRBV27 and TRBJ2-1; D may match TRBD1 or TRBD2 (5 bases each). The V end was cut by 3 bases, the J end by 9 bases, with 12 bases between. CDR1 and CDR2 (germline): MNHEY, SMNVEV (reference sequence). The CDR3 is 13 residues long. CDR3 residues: CASSFDPRGEQFF. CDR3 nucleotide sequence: TGTGCCAGCAGTTTCGACCCGAGGGGTGAGCAGTTCTTC.

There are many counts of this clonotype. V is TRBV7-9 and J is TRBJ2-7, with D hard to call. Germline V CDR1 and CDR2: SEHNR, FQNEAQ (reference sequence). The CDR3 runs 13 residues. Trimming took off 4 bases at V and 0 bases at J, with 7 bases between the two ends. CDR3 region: CASSSVASYEQYV. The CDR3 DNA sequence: TGTGCCAGCAGCTCCGTAGCCTCCTACGAGCAGTACGTC.

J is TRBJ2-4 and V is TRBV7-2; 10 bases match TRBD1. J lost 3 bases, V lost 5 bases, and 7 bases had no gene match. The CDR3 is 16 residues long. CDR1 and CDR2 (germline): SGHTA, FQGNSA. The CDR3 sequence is CASSTRTGGFKNIQYF. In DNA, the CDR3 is TGTGCCAGCAGCACGCGGACAGGGGGATTCAAAAACATTCAGTACTTC. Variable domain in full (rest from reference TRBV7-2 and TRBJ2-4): GAGVSQSPSNKVTEKGKDVELRCDPISGHTALYWYRQSLGQGLEFLIYFQGNSAPDKSGLPSDRFSAERTGGSVSTLTIQRTQQEDSAVYLCASSTRTGGFKNIQYFGAGTRLSVL.